This T cell receptor delta chain emerged from a study of γδ T cells in repeated Plasmodium falciparum infection. Findings of the study overall: In Vdelta2-negative, largely Vdelta1+, gammadelta repertoires, repeated controlled infections appeared to drive clonal selection waves.

TCRdb processed the multiplex PCR reads again with the CATT caller. The table includes tens of thousands of delta-chain clones, approximately 1.5% detected once. The CDR3 covers 21 residues. Germline CDR1 is TVYSNPD and CDR2 is GDNSRS (reference sequence). This clone showed up just a few times. The antigen remains undetermined. This sequence is one base from a far larger clone and is likely a read error. Gammadelta T cells were flow-sorted from PBMC into Vgamma9/Vdelta2+ and Vdelta2-negative populations for bulk analysis. The receptor was isolated from a pool of human donors (malaria-infected and uninfected, not separated). The J gene has no call, while the V gene is TRDV3; TRDD3 is the table's D call, not checked against the DNA. The sample consisted of gamma-delta T cells from blood. The CDR3 reads CAFIFSHRYWGIPGYTDKLIF. The CDR3 DNA sequence: TGTGCCTTTATTTTCTCTCATCGGTACTGGGGGATACCTGGGTACACCGATAAGCTCATCTTT.